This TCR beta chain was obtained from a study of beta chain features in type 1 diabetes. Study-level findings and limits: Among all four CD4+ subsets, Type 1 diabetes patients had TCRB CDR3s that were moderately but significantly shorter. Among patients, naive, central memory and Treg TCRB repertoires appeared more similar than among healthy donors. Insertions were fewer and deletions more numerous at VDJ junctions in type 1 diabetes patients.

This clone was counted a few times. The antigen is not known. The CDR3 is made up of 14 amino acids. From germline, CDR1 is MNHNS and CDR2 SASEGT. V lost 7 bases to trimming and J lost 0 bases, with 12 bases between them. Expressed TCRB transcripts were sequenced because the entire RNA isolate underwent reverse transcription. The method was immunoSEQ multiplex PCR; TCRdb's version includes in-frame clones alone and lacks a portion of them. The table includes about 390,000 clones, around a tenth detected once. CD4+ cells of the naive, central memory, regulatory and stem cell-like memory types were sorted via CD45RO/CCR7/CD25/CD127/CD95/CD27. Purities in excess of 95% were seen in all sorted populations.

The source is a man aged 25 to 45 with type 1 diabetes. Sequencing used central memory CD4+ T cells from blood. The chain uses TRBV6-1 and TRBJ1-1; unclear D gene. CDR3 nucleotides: TGTGCCAGCATCCTTTCGGCCATGAACACTGAAGCTTTCTTT. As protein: CASILSAMNTEAFF.